These T cell receptor beta chains were read from a single sample in a study of blood T cell repertoires in COVID-19. Assay used: immunoSEQ multiplex PCR; TCRdb lists only in-frame clones, some missing. The table has roughly 250,000 clones, approximately 88% seen once. The sequencing sample was made of peripheral blood. Every receptor here comes from a woman between 25 and 40 years old with acute or convalescent COVID-19. Each CDR3 is given with its conserved first and last residue. The D gene is left open where the match is weak. Not every row has a clone size; where given, it reads once, few, many or a size class.

J: TRBJ1-1; D: TRBD1; V: TRBV29-1; size: .; length: 15; CDR3: CSVEVRGRTNTEAFF; DNA: TGCAGCGTTGAAGTGAGGGGGCGCACGAACACTGAAGCTTTCTTT
J: TRBJ2-7; D: TRBD1; V: TRBV27; size: few; length: 14; CDR3: CASTATGGGYEQYF; DNA: TGTGCCAGCACCGCGACAGGGGGCGGGTACGAGCAGTACTTC
J: TRBJ2-3; D: .; V: TRBV7-9; size: .; length: 16; CDR3: CASSPQGRTSTDTQYF; DNA: TGTGCCAGCAGCCCACAGGGCCGGACTAGCACAGATACGCAGTATTTT
J: TRBJ1-4; D: .; V: TRBV18; size: .; length: 11; CDR3: CASSRTALRFF; DNA: TGTGCCAGCTCAAGGACAGCCTTGCGGTTTTTT
J: TRBJ2-3; D: TRBD1; V: TRBV7-9; size: once; length: 16; CDR3: CASSSVSGTGGLTQYF; DNA: TGTGCCAGCAGCTCCGTATCCGGGACAGGGGGCTTGACGCAGTATTTT
J: TRBJ2-3; D: TRBD2; V: TRBV14; size: .; length: 16; CDR3: CASSQVVGRATDTQYF; DNA: TGTGCCAGCAGCCAAGTGGTCGGGAGGGCCACAGATACGCAGTATTTT
J: TRBJ2-7; D: TRBD2; V: TRBV11-2; size: .; length: 19; CDR3: CASSLVRLAGGVGSYEQYF; DNA: TGTGCCAGCAGCTTAGTTCGACTAGCGGGAGGGGTAGGCTCCTACGAGCAGTACTTC
J: TRBJ1-3; D: TRBD1; V: TRBV16; size: .; length: 17; CDR3: CASSQSRTGRSGNTIYF; DNA: TGTGCCAGCAGCCAATCGCGGACAGGGCGCTCTGGAAACACCATATATTTT
J: TRBJ2-5; D: TRBD2; V: TRBV2; size: once; length: 13; CDR3: CASSASGLETQYF; DNA: TGTGCCAGCAGCGCTAGCGGGCTGGAGACCCAGTACTTC
J: TRBJ1-5; D: .; V: TRBV7-9; size: .; length: 13; CDR3: CASSRDLVQPQHF; DNA: TGTGCCAGCAGCCGGGACTTGGTTCAGCCCCAGCATTTT
J: TRBJ2-2; D: TRBD1; V: TRBV3-1/TRBV3-2; size: .; length: 15; CDR3: CASSHHRGNTGELFF; DNA: TGTGCCAGCAGCCACCACAGGGGAAACACCGGGGAGCTGTTTTTT
J: TRBJ1-1; D: TRBD1; V: TRBV30; size: .; length: 13; CDR3: CAWISTGDTEAFF; DNA: TGTGCCTGGATTTCGACAGGGGACACTGAAGCTTTCTTT
J: TRBJ1-6; D: TRBD1; V: TRBV9; size: .; length: 14; CDR3: CASSERQGDSPLHF; DNA: TGTGCCAGCAGCGAGCGACAGGGGGACTCACCCCTCCACTTT
J: TRBJ2-7; D: .; V: TRBV19; size: .; length: 13; CDR3: CASSITSNYEQYF; DNA: TGTGCCAGTAGTATAACTAGCAACTACGAGCAGTACTTC
J: TRBJ2-7; D: .; V: TRBV18; size: .; length: 12; CDR3: CASSLQEYEQYF; DNA: TGTGCCAGCTCATTACAGGAGTACGAGCAGTACTTC
J: TRBJ2-6; D: .; V: TRBV6-5; size: .; length: 14; CDR3: CASSWGAGANVLTF; DNA: TGTGCCAGCAGTTGGGGGGCTGGGGCCAACGTCCTGACTTTC
J: TRBJ1-5; D: .; V: TRBV10-3; size: .; length: 16; CDR3: CAISESRGEGNQPQHF; DNA: TGTGCCATCAGTGAGTCCCGGGGTGAGGGCAATCAGCCCCAGCATTTT
J: TRBJ1-3; D: .; V: TRBV7-9; size: .; length: 17; CDR3: CASSLGARTSAGNTIYF; DNA: TGTGCCAGCAGCTTAGGGGCCCGAACGTCGGCTGGAAACACCATATATTTT
J: TRBJ2-7; D: TRBD2; V: TRBV6-5; size: .; length: 15; CDR3: CASIGLAGGGYEQYF; DNA: TGTGCCAGCATCGGACTAGCGGGAGGAGGTTACGAGCAGTACTTC
J: TRBJ2-7; D: .; V: TRBV5-6; size: few; length: 14; CDR3: CASSSGSAWYEQYF; DNA: TGTGCCAGCAGCTCGGGGTCTGCGTGGTACGAGCAGTACTTC
J: TRBJ2-5; D: TRBD2; V: TRBV23-1; size: .; length: 19; CDR3: CASSSRTSGRAWWQETQYF; DNA: TGCGCCAGCAGTAGCCGGACTAGCGGGAGGGCCTGGTGGCAAGAGACCCAGTACTTC
J: TRBJ1-2; D: TRBD1; V: TRBV5-1; size: .; length: 14; CDR3: CASSSLQGNYGYTF; DNA: TGCGCCAGCAGCTCGTTACAGGGGAACTATGGCTACACCTTC
J: TRBJ2-1; D: TRBD2; V: TRBV6-4; size: .; length: 15; CDR3: CASSAASGKYNEQFF; DNA: TGTGCCAGCAGTGCGGCTAGCGGGAAATACAATGAGCAGTTCTTC
J: TRBJ2-3; D: TRBD2; V: TRBV4-3; size: .; length: 18; CDR3: CASSQDPGLAVSTDTQYF; DNA: TGCGCCAGCAGCCAAGACCCGGGACTAGCGGTTAGCACAGATACGCAGTATTTT
J: TRBJ2-3; D: TRBD2; V: TRBV5-1; size: once; length: 19; CDR3: CASSSADAPGLAVQDTQYF; DNA: TGCGCCAGCAGCTCGGCCGACGCCCCGGGACTAGCGGTTCAAGATACGCAGTATTTT
J: TRBJ2-5; D: .; V: TRBV29-1; size: .; length: 12; CDR3: CSAKAGQETQYF; DNA: TGCAGCGCTAAGGCGGGGCAAGAGACCCAGTACTTC
J: TRBJ2-7; D: .; V: TRBV4-3; size: .; length: 17; CDR3: CASSPHAWSEVSYEQYF; DNA: TGCGCCAGCAGCCCTCACGCGTGGAGCGAAGTCTCCTACGAGCAGTACTTC
J: TRBJ2-5; D: .; V: TRBV5-4; size: .; length: 13; CDR3: CASSPGSEETQYF; DNA: TGTGCCAGCAGCCCGGGGAGCGAAGAGACCCAGTACTTC
J: TRBJ2-7; D: TRBD2; V: TRBV7-2; size: .; length: 14; CDR3: CASSFLAGRHEQYF; DNA: TGTGCCAGCAGCTTCCTAGCGGGCCGGCACGAGCAGTACTTC
J: TRBJ2-3; D: TRBD2; V: TRBV11-3; size: .; length: 14; CDR3: CASSLGGTTDTQYF; DNA: TGTGCCAGCAGCTTAGGAGGGACTACTGATACGCAGTATTTT
J: TRBJ1-5; D: .; V: TRBV7-2; size: few; length: 13; CDR3: CASSPQGVQPQHF; DNA: TGTGCCAGCAGCCCCCAGGGTGTTCAGCCCCAGCATTTT
J: TRBJ2-1; D: TRBD1; V: TRBV19; size: .; length: 15; CDR3: CASSIRQGVVIEQFF; DNA: TGTGCCAGTAGTATACGTCAGGGGGTAGTGATTGAGCAGTTCTTC
J: TRBJ2-1; D: .; V: TRBV7-2; size: .; length: 17; CDR3: CASSTRDTSPSYNEQFF; DNA: TGTGCCAGCAGCACCCGGGACACCTCGCCCTCCTACAATGAGCAGTTCTTC
J: TRBJ2-1; D: TRBD1; V: TRBV10-3; size: .; length: 15; CDR3: CAISEIQGVSNEQFF; DNA: TGTGCCATCAGTGAGATACAGGGGGTCTCGAATGAGCAGTTCTTC
J: TRBJ1-1; D: .; V: TRBV30; size: .; length: 13; CDR3: CAWSRTVNTEAFF; DNA: TGTGCCTGGAGTCGAACAGTGAACACTGAAGCTTTCTTT
J: TRBJ2-5; D: TRBD2; V: TRBV5-1; size: .; length: 17; CDR3: CASSTGLAGVQKETQYF; DNA: TGCGCCAGCAGCACCGGACTAGCGGGCGTTCAGAAAGAGACCCAGTACTTC
J: TRBJ2-7; D: .; V: TRBV29-1; size: .; length: 11; CDR3: CSVTGVYEQYF; DNA: TGCAGCGTAACAGGTGTCTACGAGCAGTACTTC
J: TRBJ1-5; D: .; V: TRBV30; size: .; length: 13; CDR3: CAWSGSDNQPQHF; DNA: TGTGCCTGGAGTGGGAGTGACAATCAGCCCCAGCATTTT
J: TRBJ2-2; D: TRBD2; V: TRBV7-9; size: once; length: 19; CDR3: CASSSVGTSGTPNTGELFF; DNA: TGTGCCAGCAGCAGCGTCGGGACTAGCGGGACTCCGAACACCGGGGAGCTGTTTTTT
J: TRBJ2-2; D: TRBD1; V: TRBV18; size: .; length: 15; CDR3: CASSPKTGYTGELFF; DNA: TGTGCCAGCTCACCGAAGACAGGGTACACCGGGGAGCTGTTTTTT
J: TRBJ2-7; D: .; V: TRBV7-9; size: .; length: 13; CDR3: CTSSNPSRNEQYF; DNA: TGTACCAGCAGCAACCCCTCGAGGAACGAGCAGTACTTC
J: TRBJ2-1; D: .; V: TRBV19; size: .; length: 13; CDR3: CASGLTYRLEQFF; DNA: TGTGCCAGTGGGTTGACCTACAGGCTTGAGCAGTTCTTC
J: TRBJ2-1; D: TRBD1; V: TRBV7-3; size: .; length: 15; CDR3: CASSSTPDRVNEQFF; DNA: TGTGCCAGCAGCTCCACCCCTGACAGGGTCAATGAGCAGTTCTTC
J: TRBJ2-3; D: TRBD2; V: TRBV20-1; size: .; length: 16; CDR3: CSASGASGPSTDTQYF; DNA: TGCAGTGCTAGTGGTGCTAGCGGACCTAGCACAGATACGCAGTATTTT
J: TRBJ1-1; D: TRBD1; V: TRBV5-6; size: .; length: 15; CDR3: CASSGDRGWSTEAFF; DNA: TGTGCCAGCAGCGGGGACAGGGGTTGGAGCACTGAAGCTTTCTTT
J: TRBJ2-5; D: .; V: TRBV6-2/TRBV6-3; size: few; length: 16; CDR3: CASSYGQGQSQETQYF; DNA: TGTGCCAGCAGTTACGGGCAGGGACAATCCCAAGAGACCCAGTACTTC
J: TRBJ2-2; D: TRBD2; V: TRBV30; size: .; length: 14; CDR3: CAWSVLAGRGELFF; DNA: TGTGCCTGGAGTGTGCTAGCGGGCCGCGGGGAGCTGTTTTTT
J: TRBJ2-5; D: .; V: TRBV5-8; size: .; length: 12; CDR3: CASSLVFWTQYF; DNA: TGTGCCAGCAGCTTGGTGTTCTGGACCCAGTACTTC